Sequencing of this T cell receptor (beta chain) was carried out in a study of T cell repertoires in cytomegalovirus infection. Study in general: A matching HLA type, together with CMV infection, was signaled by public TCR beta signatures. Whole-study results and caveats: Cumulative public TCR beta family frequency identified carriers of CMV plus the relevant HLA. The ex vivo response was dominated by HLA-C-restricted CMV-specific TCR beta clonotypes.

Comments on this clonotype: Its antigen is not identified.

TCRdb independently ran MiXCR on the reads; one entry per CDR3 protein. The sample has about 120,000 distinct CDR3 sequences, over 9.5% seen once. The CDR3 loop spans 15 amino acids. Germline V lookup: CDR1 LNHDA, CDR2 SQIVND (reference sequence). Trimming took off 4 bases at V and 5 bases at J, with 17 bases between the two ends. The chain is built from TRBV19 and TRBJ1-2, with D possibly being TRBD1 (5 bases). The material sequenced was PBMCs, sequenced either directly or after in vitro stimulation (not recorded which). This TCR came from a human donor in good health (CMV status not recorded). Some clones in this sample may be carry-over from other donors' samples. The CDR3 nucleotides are TGTGCCAGTAGTACCACAGACAGTACGGGGTATGGCTACACCTTC. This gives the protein CASSTTDSTGYGYTF.